Presented here are 20 T cell receptor beta chains from one specimen sequenced in a study of blood T cell repertoires in COVID-19. Data came from immunoSEQ multiplex PCR; TCRdb stores just in-frame clones and leaves some out. The sample includes some 250,000 clones, more than 75% of them seen just once. The material sequenced was peripheral blood. These receptors came from a man older than 75 with acute or convalescent COVID-19.

The gene calls are TRBV18 and TRBJ2-5; D is unresolved. With 8 bases removed from V and 1 base from J, the gap between germline ends came to 8 bases. The length of the CDR3 is 12 residues. CDR1 is KGHSH and CDR2 is LQKENI in the germline V gene. The CDR3 is CASTTGQETQYF. Here the CDR3 DNA reads TGTGCCAGCACCACGGGCCAAGAGACCCAGTACTTC.

The CDR3 loop reads CASSLRERTYQPQHF. The CDR3, as DNA: TGTGCCAGCAGCTTGCGGGAGCGAACTTATCAGCCCCAGCATTTT. The V and J genes are TRBV5-6 and TRBJ1-5; D remains unclear. This CDR3 comprises 15 residues. CDR1 SGHDT and CDR2 YYEEEE come from the germline V gene. Trimming pared 1 base from V and 5 bases from J, leaving 13 bases between.

With regard to this clone: Other DNA sequences from this sample encode an identical CDR3 as well. The chain carries TRBV3-1 (or the pseudogene TRBV3-2) and TRBJ1-1; D is unresolved. V was pared by 2 bases and J by 2 bases, with 6 bases between. The germline V gene encodes CDR1 LGHDT and CDR2 YNNKEL (reference sequence). The CDR3 covers 13 residues. CDR3 sequence (DNA): TGTGCCAGCAGCCAACTCAGAAACACTGAAGCTTTCTTT. Its translation: CASSQLRNTEAFF.

In its sample, this clone was seen a few times. The chain uses TRBV21-1 and TRBJ1-2. TRBV21-1 is a pseudogene locus. The CDR3 runs 10 residues. This CDR3 reads CASSKVGGDF. The CDR3 nucleotides read TGTGCCAGCAGCAAAGTAGGAGGGGACTTC.

The chain is built from TRBV19 and TRBJ2-5; TRBD2 agrees at 7 bases. The CDR3 is 15 residues long. Germline trimming cut 7 bases from V and 1 base from J; bases unmatched to any gene: 9. Germline V gene sequence: CDR1 LNHDA, CDR2 SQIVND (reference sequence). The CDR3 sequence: CASTPYGGTQETQYF. The CDR3 nucleotides read TGTGCCAGTACCCCTTACGGGGGGACCCAAGAGACCCAGTACTTC.

The rearrangement uses TRBV5-1 and TRBJ1-4; D is undetermined. The germline V gene encodes CDR1 SGHRS and CDR2 YFSETQ. Trimming left V 6 bases short and J 0 bases short, with 12 bases between. This CDR3 comprises 15 residues. The chain's CDR3 is CASKRRDTTNEKLFF. CDR3 nucleotides: TGCGCCAGCAAACGGAGGGATACAACTAATGAAAAACTGTTTTTT.

The chain combines TRBV5-1 with TRBJ1-3, with TRBD1 as a possible D gene (6 bases). Deletions cut 0 bases from V and 4 bases from J, with 14 bases between. The germline gives CDR1 SGHRS, CDR2 YFSETQ. The CDR3 is made up of 16 amino acids. The CDR3 spells CASSLDGGGRGNTIYF. Written as DNA, the CDR3 is TGCGCCAGCAGCTTGGACGGCGGGGGGCGAGGAAACACCATATATTTT.

The rearrangement uses TRBV24-1 and TRBJ2-3, with D possibly being TRBD1 (5 bases). V lost 3 bases and J lost 2, with 17 bases in between. From germline, CDR1 is KGHDR and CDR2 SFDVKD. The CDR3 covers 17 residues. The CDR3 loop reads CATSDTGSGFYTDTQYF. Written as DNA, the CDR3 is TGTGCCACCAGTGATACCGGTTCAGGGTTCTACACAGATACGCAGTATTTT.

The chain recombines TRBV7-2 with TRBJ2-7; maybe TRBD1 (5 bases). V shed 5 bases and J shed 4 bases, with 15 bases lying between them. The CDR3 has 14 residues. Germline V gene data show CDR1 as SGHTA and CDR2 as FQGNSA. CDR3 nucleotide sequence: TGTGCCAGCAGCCCTCAGGGTGGTGGGTACGAGCAGTACTTC. Protein product: CASSPQGGGYEQYF.

The chain employs TRBV5-6 and TRBJ1-1; 7 nucleotides line up with TRBD1. The ends lost 3 bases at V and 6 bases at J; junction bases unmatched: 8. Germline loops: CDR1 SGHDT, CDR2 YYEEEE. CDR3 length: 14 amino acids. CDR3 DNA sequence: TGTGCCAGCAGCTCACAGGGGAAGTGGTCTGAAGCTTTCTTT. Protein: CASSSQGKWSEAFF.

V usage is TRBV7-9 and J usage is TRBJ1-2; no clear D. This CDR3 contains 12 residues. Germline-derived CDR1 and CDR2 are SEHNR and FQNEAQ (reference sequence). Between the trimmed V and J ends, which lost 7 bases and 3 bases, there was a span of 9 bases. In DNA, the CDR3 is TGTGCCAGCACCACCAATCACTATGGCTACACCTTC. Its translation is CASTTNHYGYTF.

The chain links TRBV28 to TRBJ2-6, with D maybe TRBD2 (7 bases). Germline loops: CDR1 MDHEN, CDR2 SYDVKM. The V end lost 4 bases, the J end lost 1 base, and 20 bases lay between the germline ends. CDR3 length: 19 amino acids. CDR3 sequence: CASSSPGGAVLSGANVLTF. The CDR3 region has the DNA TGTGCCAGCAGTTCCCCTGGGGGGGCTGTATTGTCTGGGGCCAACGTCCTGACTTTC.

This chain joins TRBV3-1 (or the pseudogene TRBV3-2) and TRBJ1-3; D call uncertain. The germline V gene encodes CDR1 LGHDT and CDR2 YNNKEL (reference sequence). CDR3 size: 15 residues. Trimming pared 3 bases from V and 4 bases from J, leaving 13 bases between. The CDR3 DNA reads as TGTGCCAGCAGCCACCCCATGGGCAGGGGAAACACCATATATTTT. Its protein product is CASSHPMGRGNTIYF.

Regarding this clone: A junction end diverges from the germline sequence, so it may reflect a read error. J is TRBJ2-2 and V is TRBV3-1 (or the pseudogene TRBV3-2), with D possibly TRBD1 on 6 matching bases. Germline loops: CDR1 LGHDT, CDR2 YNNKEL (reference sequence). The CDR3 is 16 residues long. The CDR3 DNA is TGTGCCAGCAACCAAAGACAGGACCTCAACACCGGGGAGCTGTTTTTT. It yields the protein CASNQRQDLNTGELFF.

This chain uses TRBV5-6 with TRBJ1-2; D gene ambiguous. The CDR3 has 15 amino acids. The germline V gene has CDR1 SGHDT and CDR2 YYEEEE. V was pared by 0 bases and J by 5 bases, with 14 bases between. The CDR3 region is CASSLGRRSGYGYTF. CDR3 in DNA: TGTGCCAGCAGCTTGGGGCGGCGTTCCGGGTATGGCTACACCTTC.

The J gene is TRBJ1-4, the V gene TRBV11-2; unclear D gene. Germline CDR1 SGHAT, CDR2 FQNNGV. V was trimmed by 4 bases and J by 5 bases, leaving 23 bases between them. This CDR3 is 18 amino acids long. CDR3: CASSSTLGRYRGNEKLFF. The CDR3 nucleotides read TGTGCCAGCAGCTCTACCCTCGGGAGGTATCGAGGGAATGAAAAACTGTTTTTT.

V usage is TRBV24-1 and J usage is TRBJ1-4; perhaps TRBD1 as D (5 bases). The CDR3 length is 15 residues. V was pared by 4 bases and J by 7 bases, with 15 bases between. Germline V gene sequence: CDR1 KGHDR, CDR2 SFDVKD. This CDR3 is CATSDPTATGEKLFF. The CDR3, as DNA: TGTGCCACCAGTGACCCGACAGCCACGGGTGAAAAACTGTTTTTT.

The genes are TRBV6-6 and TRBJ2-2, with 9 bases matching TRBD1. In germline, CDR1 is MNHNY, CDR2 SVGAGI (reference sequence). Unmatched junction bases numbered 6, after V lost 6 bases and J lost 4 bases. The CDR3 spans 15 residues. The CDR3 protein is CASSQTGGGTGELFF. The CDR3, as DNA: TGTGCCAGCAGCCAGACAGGGGGAGGCACCGGGGAGCTGTTTTTT.

The rearrangement joins TRBV4-2 to TRBJ2-3; 10 nucleotides agree with TRBD2. Germline assignment: CDR1 LGHNA and CDR2 YNFKEQ. Trimming cost V 0 bases and J 6 bases; bases outside gene matches: 6. The CDR3 spans 16 residues. The CDR3 DNA reads as TGTGCCAGCAGCCAAGATGTAGCGGGAGGCCGGGATACGCAGTATTTT. This translates into CASSQDVAGGRDTQYF.

This chain uses TRBV4-1 with TRBJ1-3; D remains ambiguous. Trimming stripped 4 bases from V and 3 bases from J, with 13 bases between. This CDR3 is built from 15 residues. Germline lookup yields CDR1 MGHRA and CDR2 YSYEKL. The CDR3 protein is CASSREKGVGNTIYF. CDR3 nucleotides: TGCGCCAGCAGCCGGGAAAAGGGAGTTGGAAACACCATATATTTT.